This T cell receptor (beta chain) was sequenced during a study of CD8+CD57+ T cells in acquired aplastic anemia. This CDR3 region has 13 residues. Germline assignment: CDR1 SGHVS and CDR2 FQNEAQ. Concerning this clonotype itself: One end of the junction is discordant with germline, which a read error may explain.

Genomic DNA provided the template from which TCR beta VDJ and CDR3 profiles were obtained. TCRdb analysed the reads with MiXCR anew, one entry per CDR3 protein. The table has 150,000 to 200,000 distinct CDR3 sequences, around half seen once. Patients who underwent sequencing had shown CD8+CD57+ cell expansion by flow cytometry. This clonotype was sampled from a human donor with aplastic anemia. Sequencing was performed on sorted CD4+, CD8+, or CD8+CD57+ T cells (not recorded which) from PBMCs. The chain employs TRBV7-8 and TRBJ2-7; TRBD2 aligns across 7 bases. The CDR3 DNA reads as TGTGCCAGCAGCCAAGGGCGGGGGTACGTGCAGTACTTC. Its translation: CASSQGRGYVQYF.